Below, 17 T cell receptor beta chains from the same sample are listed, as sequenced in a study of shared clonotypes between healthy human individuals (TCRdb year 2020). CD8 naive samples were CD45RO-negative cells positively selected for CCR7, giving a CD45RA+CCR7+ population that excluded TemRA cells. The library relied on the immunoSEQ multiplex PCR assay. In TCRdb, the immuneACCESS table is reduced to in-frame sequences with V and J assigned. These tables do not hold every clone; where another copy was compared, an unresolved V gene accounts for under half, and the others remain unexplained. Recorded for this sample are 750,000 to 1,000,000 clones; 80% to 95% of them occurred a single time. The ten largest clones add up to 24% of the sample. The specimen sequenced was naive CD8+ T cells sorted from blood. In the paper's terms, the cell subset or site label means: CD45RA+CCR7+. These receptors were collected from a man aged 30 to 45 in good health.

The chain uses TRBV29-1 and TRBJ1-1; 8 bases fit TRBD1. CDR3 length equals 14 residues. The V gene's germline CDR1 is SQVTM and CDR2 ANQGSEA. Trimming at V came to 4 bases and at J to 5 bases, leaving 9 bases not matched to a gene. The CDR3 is CSVVRQGAHTEAFF. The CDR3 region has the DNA TGCAGCGTTGTTCGGCAGGGGGCTCATACTGAAGCTTTCTTT.

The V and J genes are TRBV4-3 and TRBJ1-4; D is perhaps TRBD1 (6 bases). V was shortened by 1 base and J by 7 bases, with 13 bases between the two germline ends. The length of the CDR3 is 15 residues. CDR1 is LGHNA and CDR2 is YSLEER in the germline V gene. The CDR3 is CASSQGLADSEKLFF. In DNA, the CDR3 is TGCGCCAGCAGCCAAGGTCTCGCGGACAGTGAAAAACTGTTTTTT.

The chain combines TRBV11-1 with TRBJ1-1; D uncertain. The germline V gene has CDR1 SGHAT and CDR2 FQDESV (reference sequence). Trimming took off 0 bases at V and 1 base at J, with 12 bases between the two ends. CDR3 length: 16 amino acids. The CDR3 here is CASSLAPVRRNTEAFF. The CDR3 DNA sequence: TGTGCCAGCAGCTTAGCGCCGGTTCGCAGGAACACTGAAGCTTTCTTT.

CDR3 amino acids: CASSSGAGYPYEQYF. The CDR3 coding sequence is TGTGCCAGCAGCTCTGGAGCGGGTTACCCCTACGAGCAGTACTTC. The chain links TRBV11-2 to TRBJ2-7, with a possible D match to TRBD2 (6 bases). The CDR3 is 15 residues long. The V gene lost 4 bases and the J gene lost 2 bases, with 15 bases spanning the gap. Germline loops: CDR1 SGHAT, CDR2 FQNNGV.

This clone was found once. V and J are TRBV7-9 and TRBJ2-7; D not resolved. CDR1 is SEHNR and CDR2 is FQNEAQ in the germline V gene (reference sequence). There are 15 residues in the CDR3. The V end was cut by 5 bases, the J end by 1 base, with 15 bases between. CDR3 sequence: CASSPRIVRSYEQYF. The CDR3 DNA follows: TGTGCCAGCAGCCCCCGCATAGTTCGGTCCTACGAGCAGTACTTC.

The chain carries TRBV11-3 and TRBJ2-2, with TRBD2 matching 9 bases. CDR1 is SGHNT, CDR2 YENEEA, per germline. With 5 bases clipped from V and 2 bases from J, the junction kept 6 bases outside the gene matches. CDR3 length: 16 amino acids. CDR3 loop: CASSPAGGLNTGELFF. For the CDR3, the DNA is TGTGCCAGCAGCCCAGCGGGAGGCCTAAACACCGGGGAGCTGTTTTTT.

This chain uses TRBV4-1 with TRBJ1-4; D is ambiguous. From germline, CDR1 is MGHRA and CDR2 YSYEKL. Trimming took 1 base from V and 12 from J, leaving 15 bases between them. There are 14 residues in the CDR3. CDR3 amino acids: CASSQVIVGWELFF. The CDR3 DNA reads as TGCGCCAGCAGCCAAGTGATAGTTGGGTGGGAACTGTTTTTT.

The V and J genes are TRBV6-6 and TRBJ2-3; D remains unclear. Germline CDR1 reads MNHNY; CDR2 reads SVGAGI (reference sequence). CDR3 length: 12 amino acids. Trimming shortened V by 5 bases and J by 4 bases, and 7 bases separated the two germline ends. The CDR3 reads CASSISPDTQYF. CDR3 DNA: TGTGCCAGCAGTATAAGTCCAGATACGCAGTATTTT.

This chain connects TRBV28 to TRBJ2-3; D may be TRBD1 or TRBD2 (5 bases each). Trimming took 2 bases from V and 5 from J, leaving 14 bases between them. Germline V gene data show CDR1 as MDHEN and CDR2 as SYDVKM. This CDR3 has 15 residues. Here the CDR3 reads CASSLGDRAGDTQYF. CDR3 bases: TGTGCCAGCAGTTTAGGGGACCGGGCAGGAGATACGCAGTATTTT. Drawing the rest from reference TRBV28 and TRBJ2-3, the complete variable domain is DVKVTQSSRYLVKRTGEKVFLECVQDMDHENMFWYRQDPGLGLRLIYFSYDVKMKEKGDIPEGYSVSREKKERFSLILESASTNQTSMYLCASSLGDRAGDTQYFGPGTRLTVL.

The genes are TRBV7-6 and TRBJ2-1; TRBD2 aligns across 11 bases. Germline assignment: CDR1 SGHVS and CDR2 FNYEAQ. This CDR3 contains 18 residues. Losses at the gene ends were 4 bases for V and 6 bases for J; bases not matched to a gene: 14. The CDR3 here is CASSSGTSGRLPLNEQFF. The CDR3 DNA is TGTGCCAGCAGCTCCGGGACTAGCGGAAGGCTCCCCCTCAATGAGCAGTTCTTC.

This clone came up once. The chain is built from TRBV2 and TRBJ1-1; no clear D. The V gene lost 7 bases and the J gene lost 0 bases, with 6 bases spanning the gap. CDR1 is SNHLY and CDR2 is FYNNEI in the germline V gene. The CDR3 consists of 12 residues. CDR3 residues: CASTGMNTEAFF. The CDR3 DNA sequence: TGTGCCAGCACAGGTATGAACACTGAAGCTTTCTTT.

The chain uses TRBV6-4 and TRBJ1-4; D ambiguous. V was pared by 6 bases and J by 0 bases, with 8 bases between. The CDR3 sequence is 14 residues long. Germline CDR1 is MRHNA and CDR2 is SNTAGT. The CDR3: CASRPEATNEKLFF. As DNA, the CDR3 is TGTGCCAGCAGACCTGAGGCAACTAATGAAAAACTGTTTTTT.

The CDR3 DNA reads TGCGCCAGCAGCCAACTCATGGGCGTCACAGATACGCAGTATTTT. Amino acid sequence: CASSQLMGVTDTQYF. This chain joins TRBV4-1 and TRBJ2-3; no clear D gene. V lost 2 bases and J lost 2, with 11 bases in between. The CDR3 covers 15 residues. Germline assignment: CDR1 MGHRA and CDR2 YSYEKL.

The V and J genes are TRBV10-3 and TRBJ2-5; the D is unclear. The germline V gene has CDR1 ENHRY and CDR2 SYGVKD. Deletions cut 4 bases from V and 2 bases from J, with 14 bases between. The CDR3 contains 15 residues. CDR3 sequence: CAISAQTFEQETQYF. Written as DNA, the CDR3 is TGTGCCATCAGTGCTCAGACCTTCGAACAAGAGACCCAGTACTTC.

CDR3 in amino acids: CASSLSGSAGELFF. For the CDR3, the DNA is TGTGCCAGCAGCTTATCGGGGTCAGCCGGGGAGCTGTTTTTT. This chain links TRBV7-8 with TRBJ2-2; a possible D gene is TRBD2 (5 bases). Trimming pared 2 bases from V and 6 bases from J, leaving 10 bases between. The length of the CDR3 is 14 residues. Germline V lookup: CDR1 SGHVS, CDR2 FQNEAQ.

The CDR3, as DNA: TGTGCCAGCAGCTTAGCCCCAGCCGGGGGTGAGCAGTACTTC. It translates to CASSLAPAGGEQYF. V and J are TRBV7-6 and TRBJ2-7; perhaps TRBD2 as D (6 bases). Germline-derived CDR1 and CDR2 are SGHVS and FNYEAQ. The V end lost 0 bases, the J end lost 7 bases, and 13 bases lay between the germline ends. The CDR3 length is 14 residues.

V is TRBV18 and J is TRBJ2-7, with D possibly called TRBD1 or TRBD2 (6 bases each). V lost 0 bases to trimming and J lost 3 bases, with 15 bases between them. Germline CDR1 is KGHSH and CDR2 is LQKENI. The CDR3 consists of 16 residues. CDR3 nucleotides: TGTGCCAGCTCACCACCGAGAGGGGGGATCGGCTACGAGCAGTACTTC. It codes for CASSPPRGGIGYEQYF.